This T cell receptor beta chain was retrieved from a study of response to subunit inactivated influenza vaccine. Regarding the study as a whole: The authors suggested that few new T cells are recruited per seasonal influenza vaccination.

TCRdb independently ran MiXCR on the RT-PCR reads; one entry per CDR3 protein. Of 500,000 to 600,000 distinct CDR3 sequences in the sample, around 13% were seen once. Between the trimmed V and J ends, which lost 5 bases and 2 bases, there was a span of 18 bases. Looked up from germline, CDR1 is DFQATT and CDR2 is SNEGSKA (reference sequence). This CDR3 spans 15 amino acids. Note on this clonotype: Its antigen is still unknown.

The receptor was derived from a man over 45 who received an inactivated influenza vaccine. The rearrangement uses TRBV20-1 and TRBJ1-1; weak D call: TRBD1 (6 bases). Sequenced material: PBMCs from blood, taken less than 13 days after vaccination. The CDR3 is CSAPLGGQINTEAFF. CDR3 sequence (DNA): TGCAGTGCTCCCTTAGGTGGACAGATAAACACTGAAGCTTTCTTT.